These 14 T cell receptor beta chains originate from one sample sequenced in a study of Ad26.COV2.S vaccination and SARS-CoV-2 variants. Data came from immunoSEQ multiplex PCR; TCRdb stores just in-frame clones and leaves some out. The sample contains around 450,000 clones, roughly nine tenths of which appear only once. Treatment denoted: some 20 received Ad26.COV2.S at low or high dose, single or two shots; 5 received placebo; per-sample allocation not given. Each sample was drawn 63 days after the first injection (of vaccine or placebo). Sequenced material: peripheral blood, taken in a trial of Ad26.COV2.S vaccine versus placebo. The receptor set was obtained from a person between 18 and 65 years old who received the Ad26.COV2.S COVID-19 vaccine or a placebo.

The V and J genes are TRBV7-2 and TRBJ2-1; 10 nucleotides agree with TRBD2. This CDR3 is 15 amino acids long. Germline V gene lookup returns CDR1 SGHTA and CDR2 FQGNSA. V gave up 6 bases and J gave up 4 bases; unmatched junction bases: 6. CDR3 amino acids: CASSGTSGIYNEQFF. The CDR3 DNA reads as TGTGCCAGCAGTGGTACTAGCGGGATTTACAATGAGCAGTTCTTC. Based on the CDR3 plus reference TRBV7-2 and TRBJ2-1, the full variable domain is GAGVSQSPSNKVTEKGKDVELRCDPISGHTALYWYRQSLGQGLEFLIYFQGNSAPDKSGLPSDRFSAERTGGSVSTLTIQRTQQEDSAVYLCASSGTSGIYNEQFFGPGTRLTVL.

The V and J genes are TRBV14 and TRBJ1-2; unclear D gene. V dropped 4 bases and J dropped 4 bases, with 13 bases sitting between them. From germline, CDR1 is SGHDN and CDR2 FVKESK. CDR3 length equals 14 residues. CDR3 in amino acids: CASSLTNTGYGYTF. CDR3 coding DNA: TGTGCCAGCAGCCTCACCAACACCGGCTATGGCTACACCTTC.

The rearrangement joins TRBV3-1 (or the pseudogene TRBV3-2) to TRBJ1-3; unclear D gene. Looked up from germline, CDR1 is LGHDT and CDR2 is YNNKEL (reference sequence). Trimming removed 0 bases at V and 0 bases at J, with 12 bases between. This CDR3 region has 17 residues. CDR3 in DNA: TGTGCCAGCAGCCAAGATGCGGCTATAACCTCTGGAAACACCATATATTTT. Translating it yields CASSQDAAITSGNTIYF.

This chain links TRBV7-2 with TRBJ1-2; D not certain. Germline CDR1 SGHTA, CDR2 FQGNSA. The CDR3 covers 14 residues. V was cut by 0 bases and J by 3 bases, with 8 bases left in between. The CDR3 sequence is CASSLALTHYGYTF. CDR3 DNA sequence: TGTGCCAGCAGCTTAGCTCTTACCCACTATGGCTACACCTTC.

V usage is TRBV4-2 and J usage is TRBJ1-1; TRBD1 might be the D (6 bases). The germline gives CDR1 LGHNA, CDR2 YNFKEQ. The CDR3 spans 16 residues. Trimming stripped 6 bases from V and 2 bases from J, with 19 bases between. The CDR3: CASSYSVDRKNTEAFF. For the CDR3, the DNA is TGTGCCAGCAGTTACAGCGTGGACAGAAAAAACACTGAAGCTTTCTTT.

The gene calls are TRBV15 and TRBJ2-7; 9 bases align to TRBD2. With 0 bases clipped from V and 5 bases from J, the junction kept 11 bases outside the gene matches. CDR3 length: 17 residues. CDR1 and CDR2 from the germline V gene are LNHNV and YYDKDF (reference sequence). The CDR3 loop reads CATSRDSGGRAVDEQYF. DNA of the CDR3: TGTGCCACCAGCAGAGATTCCGGCGGGAGGGCCGTGGACGAGCAGTACTTC.

This clone is a singleton in its sample. This chain links TRBV11-2 with TRBJ2-7; D remains ambiguous. The CDR3 is 14 amino acids. From germline, CDR1 is SGHAT and CDR2 FQNNGV. V was clipped by 1 base and J by 2 bases, with 9 bases between them. The CDR3 nucleotides are TGTGCCAGCAGCTTAGGACACCAGACCTACGAGCAGTACTTC. This codes for CASSLGHQTYEQYF.

DNA for the CDR3: TGCAGCGTTGACTCCCCGGGACCGAGCTCTGGAAACACCATATATTTT. The encoded protein is CSVDSPGPSSGNTIYF. V and J are TRBV29-1 and TRBJ1-3; weak D call: TRBD1 (5 bases). Trimming took off 3 bases at V and 0 bases at J, with 15 bases between the two ends. Per germline, CDR1 SQVTM and CDR2 ANQGSEA. The CDR3 consists of 16 residues.

CDR3 amino acids: CASSKDRVNQPQHF. CDR3 nucleotide sequence: TGTGCCAGCAGTAAGGACAGGGTCAATCAGCCCCAGCATTTT. The V call is TRBV6-5, the J call TRBJ1-5, with 8 bases aligning to TRBD1. In germline, CDR1 is MNHEY, CDR2 SVGAGI. The CDR3 has 14 amino acids. V was pared by 5 bases and J by 3 bases, with 3 bases of the junction left unmatched.

This chain links TRBV19 with TRBJ2-7; D gene unclear. The V end was cut by 5 bases, the J end by 2 bases, with 13 bases between. The V gene's germline CDR1 is LNHDA and CDR2 SQIVND (reference sequence). The CDR3 covers 14 residues. The CDR3 loop reads CASSRQFGAYEQYF. CDR3 in DNA: TGTGCCAGTAGTCGACAATTTGGGGCCTACGAGCAGTACTTC.

The chain recombines TRBV28 with TRBJ2-1; unclear D gene. CDR3 size: 13 residues. V was clipped by 6 bases and J by 13 bases, with 19 bases between them. Germline values: CDR1 MDHEN, CDR2 SYDVKM. The CDR3 loop is CASSQTLRFLQFF. The CDR3 DNA reads as TGTGCCAGCAGCCAGACACTCCGCTTTCTTCAGTTCTTC. Variable domain in full (rest from reference TRBV28 and TRBJ2-1): DVKVTQSSRYLVKRTGEKVFLECVQDMDHENMFWYRQDPGLGLRLIYFSYDVKMKEKGDIPEGYSVSREKKERFSLILESASTNQTSMYLCASSQTLRFLQFFGPGTRLTVL.

The gene calls are TRBV20-1 and TRBJ2-7, with unresolved D. V dropped 3 bases and J dropped 0 bases, with 6 bases sitting between them. The CDR3 totals 12 residues. Germline V gene lookup returns CDR1 DFQATT and CDR2 SNEGSKA (reference sequence). CDR3 sequence (DNA): TGCAGTGCTAGTAAGACCTCCTACGAGCAGTACTTC. It specifies CSASKTSYEQYF.

The V call is TRBV10-3, the J call TRBJ2-5; 10 bases align to TRBD1. Per the germline V gene, CDR1 is ENHRY and CDR2 is SYGVKD. The CDR3 covers 14 residues. Germline trimming cut 3 bases from V and 4 bases from J; bases unmatched to any gene: 2. Here the CDR3 DNA reads TGTGCCATCAGTGACGGGACAGGGGTAGAGACCCAGTACTTC. It yields the protein CAISDGTGVETQYF.

The chain combines TRBV2 with TRBJ1-5; D is unclear. This CDR3 spans 12 amino acids. Trimming took 4 bases from V and 6 from J, leaving 7 bases between them. Per germline, CDR1 SNHLY and CDR2 FYNNEI. CDR3: CASSAESQPQHF. CDR3 sequence (DNA): TGTGCCAGCAGTGCAGAGAGTCAGCCCCAGCATTTT.